This is a list of T cell receptor beta chains from one sample in a study of spatial heterogeneity in lung cancer. Using its own MiXCR run on the 5' RACE reads, TCRdb lists one record per CDR3 protein. The sample has 40,000 to 55,000 distinct CDR3 sequences; approximately 15% are singletons. Sequenced material: PBMCs, taken at surgery. Every receptor here comes from a male donor with early-stage non-small cell lung cancer. CDR3s include the opening cysteine and the closing phenylalanine or tryptophan. A D gene is named only where the DNA matches it firmly. Not every row has a clone size; where given, it reads once, few, many or a size class.

V gene	clone size	J gene	D gene	CDR3 DNA	CDR3 protein
TRBV20-1	few	TRBJ1-6	TRBD1	TGCAGTGCTAGAGAGGACAGGCGGCCTAAGGATTCACCCCTCCACTTT	CSAREDRRPKDSPLHF
TRBV6-5	few	TRBJ1-5	-	TGTGCCAGCAGTCCTCCGGGGGGGCTGAGTCAGCCCCAGCATTTT	CASSPPGGLSQPQHF
TRBV6-1	-	TRBJ2-7	TRBD2	TGTGCCAGCACGATAGCGGGAAACTACGAGCAGTACTTC	CASTIAGNYEQYF
TRBV12-3/TRBV12-4	few	TRBJ1-5	TRBD1	TGTGCCAGCAGTAGGGACAGGCCAGCGCGGCAGCCCCAGCATTTT	CASSRDRPARQPQHF
TRBV28	many	TRBJ2-2	TRBD1	TGTGCCAGCAGTTTTGACAGGGTGATTTCCGGGGAGCTGTTTTTT	CASSFDRVISGELFF
TRBV27	many	TRBJ2-7	TRBD1	TGTGCCAGCAGCCTACAGGGGGCGAACTACGAGCAGTACTTC	CASSLQGANYEQYF
TRBV12-3/TRBV12-4	few	TRBJ2-1	-	TGTGCCAGCAGCAGAGCGGGCCTCTCCAACAATGAGCAGTTCTTC	CASSRAGLSNNEQFF
TRBV10-3	many	TRBJ2-1	-	TGTGCCATCAGTGGTGAAGGAAATGAGCAGTTCTTC	CAISGEGNEQFF
TRBV3-1	many	TRBJ2-2	TRBD2	TGTGCCAGCAGTCAGCGGGAGACGGGGGAGCTGTTTTTT	CASSQRETGELFF
TRBV4-3	few	TRBJ2-1	TRBD2	TGCGCCAGCAGCCAGAGTAGCGGGGTGGGGTACAATGAGCAGTTCTTC	CASSQSSGVGYNEQFF
TRBV20-1	many	TRBJ2-1	TRBD1	TGCAGTGCTAGCGGGACAGGGGTCACCTACAATGAGCAGTTCTTC	CSASGTGVTYNEQFF
TRBV12-3/TRBV12-4	-	TRBJ2-2	TRBD1	TGTGCCGGCACCCAGGGGGAGAACACCGGGGAGCTGTTTTTT	CAGTQGENTGELFF
TRBV4-3	-	TRBJ2-7	TRBD1	TGCGCCAGCAGCCAAGATATGCCCCGAACAGGGGATACTACCTACGAGCAGTACTTC	CASSQDMPRTGDTTYEQYF
TRBV5-4	few	TRBJ2-3	-	TGTGCCAGCAGCCAGCGAGGAGATACGCAGTATTTT	CASSQRGDTQYF
TRBV11-2	many	TRBJ2-3	-	TGTGCCAGCAGCTTAGATCCGAGGGGCACAGATACGCAGTATTTT	CASSLDPRGTDTQYF
TRBV6-6	few	TRBJ2-1	-	TGTGCCAGCAGTTACTCGGCTAGCGGAGGCCAGGGGGAGCAGTTCTTC	CASSYSASGGQGEQFF
TRBV5-1	-	TRBJ1-2	-	TGCGCCAGCAGCTTGGCGGCAGCCTCTAACTATGGCTACACCTTC	CASSLAAASNYGYTF
TRBV6-1	many	TRBJ2-5	-	TGTGCCAGCAATTCGGCCAACCAAGAGACCCAGTACTTC	CASNSANQETQYF
TRBV3-1	many	TRBJ2-3	-	TGTGCCAGCAGCCAAATGAGGGGAGGTGAGGATACGCAGTATTTT	CASSQMRGGEDTQYF
TRBV5-6	few	TRBJ2-3	-	TGTGCCAGCACCCTTTCTTTTCAGGGGTCCTTCACAGATACGCAGTATTTT	CASTLSFQGSFTDTQYF
TRBV28	few	TRBJ1-1	-	TGTGCCAGCAGTTCGGAGAGGGAAGCTTTCTTT	CASSSEREAFF
TRBV20-1	-	TRBJ2-7	-	TGCAGTGCTAGGAGGGATAGGTACGAGCAGTACTTC	CSARRDRYEQYF
TRBV7-2	many	TRBJ1-6	TRBD1	TGTGCCAGCAGCTTAGCGTCTTCCCAGGGGGAAGATTCACCCCTCCACTTT	CASSLASSQGEDSPLHF
TRBV15	many	TRBJ1-2	-	TGTGCCACCAGCAGAGATACGAGCAACTACACCTTC	CATSRDTSNYTF
TRBV2	many	TRBJ2-1	-	TGTGCCAGCAGTAGAGGGACTTTCGGGGAGGAGCAGTTCTTC	CASSRGTFGEEQFF
TRBV4-2	-	TRBJ2-3	-	TGTGCCAGCAGCCATAGCAGGGGCGCGGGAGATACGCAGTATTTT	CASSHSRGAGDTQYF
TRBV7-2	-	TRBJ2-5	-	TGTGCCAGCAGCTCCCTCATAGGGATCGAGACCCAGTACTTC	CASSSLIGIETQYF
TRBV20-1	once	TRBJ2-3	TRBD2	TGCAGTGCAAGGACTAGTTCAGATACGCAGTATTTT	CSARTSSDTQYF
TRBV6-5	many	TRBJ1-1	-	TGTGCCAGCAGTTACCTCGCGGGGGGCACTGAAGCTTTCTTT	CASSYLAGGTEAFF
TRBV7-9	-	TRBJ2-5	-	TGTGCCAGCAGCTTGTTTGTGGAGACCCAGTACTTC	CASSLFVETQYF
TRBV6-5	-	TRBJ1-1	-	TGTGCCAGCAGCCCGGGGCCTATGAACACTGAAGCTTTCTTT	CASSPGPMNTEAFF
TRBV5-1	many	TRBJ2-1	TRBD1	TGCGCCAGCAGCATTTTGACAGGGGCGGATGAGCAGTTCTTC	CASSILTGADEQFF
TRBV10-3	few	TRBJ2-2	TRBD2	TGTGCCATCAGGGGACTAGCGGGAGATTCCGGGGAGCTGTTTTTT	CAIRGLAGDSGELFF
TRBV5-1	many	TRBJ2-7	-	TGCGCCAGCAGCTTGTATCCCGGGGTGGTTGGGGAGCAGTACTTC	CASSLYPGVVGEQYF
TRBV9	many	TRBJ1-1	-	TGTGCCAGCAGCGTAGCACGGGGTGGCACTGAAGCTTTCTTT	CASSVARGGTEAFF
TRBV2	many	TRBJ2-1	-	TGTGCCAGCAGTCGCGCATCCCTCGGAGATGAGCAGTTCTTC	CASSRASLGDEQFF
TRBV7-9	few	TRBJ1-1	-	TGTGCCAGCAGCTTAGCGCGCCGGGGGCAGACTGAAGCTTTCTTT	CASSLARRGQTEAFF
TRBV6-5	few	TRBJ1-6	-	TGTGCCAGCAGCCCGTCGGGTCCGGGTGGATCACCCCTCCACTTT	CASSPSGPGGSPLHF
TRBV12-3/TRBV12-4	-	TRBJ2-6	-	TGTGCCAGCAGCATCATGGCTAACGGGGCCAACGTCCTGACTTTC	CASSIMANGANVLTF
TRBV7-2	many	TRBJ2-3	TRBD2	TGTGCCAGCAGCTCCCCTCAGAGGGCCCTAGCGGGGGCGGATACGCAGTATTTT	CASSSPQRALAGADTQYF
TRBV5-1	many	TRBJ2-1	-	TGCGCCAGCAGCTTGGAATGGAATGAGCAGTTCTTC	CASSLEWNEQFF
TRBV11-1	-	TRBJ2-2	-	TGTGCCAGCAGCCCACGACACGCGAACACCGGGGAGCTGTTTTTT	CASSPRHANTGELFF
TRBV28	many	TRBJ2-1	-	TGTGCCAGCACCCCTTGGGCAGGGTCGTACAATGAGCAGTTCTTC	CASTPWAGSYNEQFF
TRBV13	-	TRBJ1-6	-	TGTGCCAGCAGCTTAATCCGCGAGTCACCCCTCCACTTT	CASSLIRESPLHF
TRBV11-2	-	TRBJ1-6	-	TGTGCCAGCAGACACCCCGGACGGGGAAAAAATTCACCCCTCCACTTT	CASRHPGRGKNSPLHF
TRBV7-2	many	TRBJ2-3	-	TGTGCCAGCAGCTTAGGCTACACAGATACGCAGTATTTT	CASSLGYTDTQYF
TRBV7-2	few	TRBJ2-3	TRBD1	TGTGCCAGCAGCTCTGGACAGGCCCTGTTCGCAGATACGCAGTATTTT	CASSSGQALFADTQYF
TRBV9	-	TRBJ2-7	-	TGTGCCAGCAGCGTAGCTATTCAGGGGAACTACGAGCAGTACTTC	CASSVAIQGNYEQYF
TRBV14	few	TRBJ2-7	TRBD2	TGTGCCAGCAGCTTCGGGACTAGCGGAACCTACGAGCAGTACTTC	CASSFGTSGTYEQYF
TRBV9	few	TRBJ2-1	-	TGTGCCAGCAGCGCTCCCGGGACGGGGCATGAGCAGTTCTTC	CASSAPGTGHEQFF